What follows are 5 T cell receptor beta chains derived from one specimen sequenced in a study of T cells in Graves' hyperthyroidism and ophthalmopathy (dated by TCRdb to about 2019). The library relied on multiplex PCR. TCRdb shows the sequencer as Illumina HiSeq 2000. The TCR beta CDR3 regions were amplified from the RNA transcripts. The first round of RT-PCR for the TCR CDR3 was performed with the HTBI primer set and the Qiagen OneStep RT-PCR kit. TCRdb handled the public reads itself, with Q25 trimming in fastp and clone calling in MiXCR, and kept productive beta chains. Under each unique CDR3 protein, matching rows form one entry showing the most common genes and DNA. A total of 350,000 to 500,000 distinct CDR3 sequences appear in this sample, around 15% of them only once. The ten most abundant clones make up less than 6.5% of the sample. The sequenced material came from blood. The receptor set was obtained from a woman aged 18-30 years with Graves' hyperthyroidism.

The rearrangement uses TRBV3-1 and TRBJ2-7, with 8 bases that match TRBD2. With 1 base clipped from V and 2 bases from J, the junction kept 13 bases outside the gene matches. The CDR3 extends over 18 amino acids. Germline assignment: CDR1 LGHDT and CDR2 YNNKEL (reference sequence). The CDR3 DNA sequence: TGTGCCAGCAGCCAAGTGACGTGGTCCGGGAGGGACACCTACGAGCAGTACTTC. This codes for CASSQVTWSGRDTYEQYF.

The genes are TRBV29-1 and TRBJ2-3; TRBD1 aligns across 7 bases. The CDR3 covers 13 residues. Germline V gene lookup returns CDR1 SQVTM and CDR2 ANQGSEA. Trimming cost V 5 bases and J 7 bases; bases outside gene matches: 9. The CDR3 here is CSVRDRVGYTQYF. CDR3 nucleotide sequence: TGCAGCGTTAGAGACAGGGTGGGCTATACGCAGTATTTT.

There are many counts of this clonotype. The chain is built from TRBV7-2 and TRBJ1-2; a weak D match, TRBD1 (5 bases). Trimming removed 5 bases at V and 3 bases at J, with 13 bases between. The germline V gene has CDR1 SGHTA and CDR2 FQGNSA. CDR3 length: 14 amino acids. CDR3 in DNA: TGTGCCAGCAGCCCCGGGGGGGGGTACTATGGCTACACCTTC. Its protein product is CASSPGGGYYGYTF.

V usage is TRBV4-2 and J usage is TRBJ2-7; a possible D gene is TRBD1 (6 bases). The CDR3 spans 13 residues. V was clipped by 3 bases and J by 3 bases, with 9 bases between them. From germline, CDR1 is LGHNA and CDR2 YNFKEQ. CDR3 region: CASSQDRFYEQYF. CDR3 DNA: TGTGCCAGCAGCCAGGACAGATTCTACGAGCAGTACTTC.

This sequence joins TRBV6-2 or TRBV6-3 and TRBJ1-1, with TRBD1 as a possible D gene (5 bases). The CDR3 is 19 residues long. The V gene's germline CDR1 is MNHEY and CDR2 SVGEGT. V shed 7 bases and J shed 0 bases, with 27 bases lying between them. In DNA, the CDR3 is TGTGCCAGCACCGACGGGGGGAGAAGTCCGTACCGTATGAACACTGAAGCTTTCTTT. Translated, it gives CASTDGGRSPYRMNTEAFF.